This T cell receptor (beta chain) was identified during a study of blood T cell repertoires in COVID-19. Original analysis: For nucleated cells, counts were estimated from reference gene primer amplification. Here immunoSEQ multiplex PCR was the method, and the copy in TCRdb shows in-frame clones only, minus some. V and J calls and clone size follow that table, whereas D and trimming were derived from the DNA. This sample has roughly 62,000 clones, with more than 65% found just once. The TCR sequence derives from a woman older than 75 with active or convalescent COVID-19. Source material: peripheral blood.

Here the CDR3 DNA reads TGTGCCAGCATCCAAGACAGGGGGAGGGAGACCCAGTACTTC. Its protein product is CASIQDRGRETQYF. The rearrangement uses TRBV21-1 and TRBJ2-5; TRBD1, as called in the table, went unchecked against the DNA. TRBV21-1 is assigned pseudogene status. CDR3 size: 14 residues.